The 25 T cell receptor beta chains presented below share a single source sample, sequenced in a study of shared clonotypes between healthy human individuals. Naive CD8 cells comprised CD45RO-negative, CCR7-positively selected cells, excluding terminally differentiated effector memory CD45RA+ cells. Only in-frame clones appear in the TCRdb table, and some are missing; sequencing was by immunoSEQ multiplex PCR. The sample has around 2.1 million clones; 85% to 95% are singletons. Sequenced material: naive CD8+ T cells from PBMCs. The receptors were sampled from a man aged 18 to 30 in good health. Some clones in this sample may be carry-over from other donors' samples.

The CDR3 coding sequence is TGTGCCACCAGCAGCCCGGGACAGGGCCATTACGAGCAGTACTTC. It specifies CATSSPGQGHYEQYF. J is TRBJ2-7 and V is TRBV15, with 9 positions matching TRBD1. V trimming: 3 bases; J trimming: 4 bases; junction bases outside the gene matches: 7. The CDR3 covers 15 residues. Germline CDR1 and CDR2: LNHNV and YYDKDF (reference sequence).

CDR3: CASSPRLAGASVTDTQYF. The CDR3, as DNA: TGTGCCAGCAGTCCCCGACTAGCGGGAGCCTCAGTGACAGATACGCAGTATTTT. The genes are TRBV27 and TRBJ2-3, with 12 bases matching TRBD2. The CDR3 contains 18 residues. Unmatched junction bases numbered 12, after V lost 5 bases and J lost 3 bases. CDR1 MNHEY and CDR2 SMNVEV come from the germline V gene (reference sequence).

The chain combines TRBV28 with TRBJ2-4, with TRBD2 matching over 9 bases. Per germline, CDR1 MDHEN and CDR2 SYDVKM. The CDR3 runs 15 residues. V lost 7 bases to trimming and J lost 1 base; unmatched junction nucleotides: 5. The CDR3 spells CASIGAGGAKNIQYF. The CDR3 bases are TGTGCCAGCATCGGGGCGGGAGGGGCCAAAAACATTCAGTACTTC.

The chain uses TRBV20-1 and TRBJ1-1; D gene unclear. This CDR3 spans 11 amino acids. V gave up 7 bases and J gave up 1 base, with 7 bases separating them. Per the germline V gene, CDR1 is DFQATT and CDR2 is SNEGSKA (reference sequence). The CDR3 is CSVKRNTEAFF. DNA of the CDR3: TGCAGTGTCAAGAGGAACACTGAAGCTTTCTTT.

The chain links TRBV5-1 to TRBJ2-5; 15 nucleotides align to TRBD2. The CDR3 runs 16 residues. Losses at the gene ends were 4 bases for V and 4 bases for J; bases not matched to a gene: 5. The germline V gene has CDR1 SGHRS and CDR2 YFSETQ. DNA of the CDR3: TGCGCCAGCAGCCCCCTGGGACTAGCGGGAGGAGAGACCCAGTACTTC. Translated: CASSPLGLAGGETQYF.

This chain connects TRBV27 to TRBJ2-7; weak D call: TRBD2 (5 bases). The CDR3 contains 17 residues. With 1 base removed from V and 2 bases from J, the gap between germline ends came to 18 bases. Germline V gene data show CDR1 as MNHEY and CDR2 as SMNVEV (reference sequence). The CDR3 DNA sequence: TGTGCCAGCAGTTTATTGGGCTATGGGCGGGCCGCCTACGAGCAGTACTTC. It encodes CASSLLGYGRAAYEQYF.

In the case of this clone: Within the sample, other DNA sequences also encode this same CDR3. The gene calls are TRBV6-5 and TRBJ2-7; 11 bases fit TRBD2. V shed 3 bases, J shed 0 bases, and the junction held 1 base outside the gene matches. Germline CDR1 MNHEY, CDR2 SVGAGI. This CDR3 contains 15 residues. The CDR3 DNA is TGTGCCAGCAGTTATGGGACTAGCGGCTCCTACGAGCAGTACTTC. Its translation: CASSYGTSGSYEQYF.

The chain joins TRBV7-9 to TRBJ2-3, with 8 bases identical to TRBD2. Unmatched junction bases numbered 10, after V lost 5 bases and J lost 0 bases. This CDR3 is 17 amino acids long. CDR1 and CDR2 from the germline V gene are SEHNR and FQNEAQ (reference sequence). The CDR3 DNA is TGTGCCAGCAGCCGATGGACTAGCTTTTCTAGCACAGATACGCAGTATTTT. Encoded protein: CASSRWTSFSSTDTQYF.

V usage is TRBV4-1 and J usage is TRBJ2-3; 11 bases match TRBD2. Germline V gene data show CDR1 as MGHRA and CDR2 as YSYEKL. The J segment lost 5 bases and the V segment lost 3 bases, leaving 13 bases of the junction unmatched. The length of the CDR3 is 18 residues. CDR3 sequence (DNA): TGCGCCAGCAGCCATGCGCCTAAACTAGCGGGAGTGTTAGATACGCAGTATTTT. Protein sequence: CASSHAPKLAGVLDTQYF.

V and J are TRBV6-5 and TRBJ2-7; D is perhaps TRBD1 or TRBD2 (5 bases each). This CDR3 spans 15 amino acids. CDR1 MNHEY and CDR2 SVGAGI come from the germline V gene. The germline V and J ends were trimmed by 2 bases and 2 bases, with 13 bases remaining between them. CDR3 in DNA: TGTGCCAGCAGTTACCGGGACGGTACTACCTACGAGCAGTACTTC. This sequence encodes CASSYRDGTTYEQYF.

CDR3 protein: CASSSPSGRAGNEQFF. The CDR3 DNA reads as TGTGCCAGCAGCTCCCCTAGCGGGAGGGCCGGGAATGAGCAGTTCTTC. The rearrangement joins TRBV9 to TRBJ2-1; 12 positions match TRBD2. V trimming: 4 bases; J trimming: 7 bases; junction bases outside the gene matches: 9. Germline V gene lookup returns CDR1 SGDLS and CDR2 YYNGEE. This CDR3 has 16 residues.

The genes are TRBV28 and TRBJ2-7; weak D call: TRBD1 (6 bases). The CDR3 is 12 amino acids. Trimming took off 10 bases at V and 0 bases at J, with 10 bases between the two ends. The germline V gene has CDR1 MDHEN and CDR2 SYDVKM. CDR3 residues: CATSDSSYEQYF. CDR3 DNA: TGTGCCACTTCGGACAGCTCCTACGAGCAGTACTTC.

This chain joins TRBV2 and TRBJ2-1, with D uncertain. The CDR3 covers 12 residues. V gave up 4 bases and J gave up 3 bases, with 4 bases separating them. CDR1 is SNHLY, CDR2 FYNNEI, per germline. The chain's CDR3 is CASSAGYNEQFF. CDR3 DNA sequence: TGTGCCAGCAGTGCCGGCTACAATGAGCAGTTCTTC.

This chain links TRBV28 with TRBJ1-1; 10 nucleotides match TRBD1. J lost 4 bases, V lost 5 bases, and 7 bases had no gene match. Germline CDR1 and CDR2: MDHEN and SYDVKM. This CDR3 is built from 15 residues. CDR3 region: CASSARDRGSTEAFF. The CDR3 nucleotides are TGTGCCAGCAGTGCCCGGGACAGGGGTTCCACTGAAGCTTTCTTT.

The chain carries TRBV4-1 and TRBJ2-7; 7 nucleotides match TRBD1. Trimming cost V 3 bases and J 0 bases; bases outside gene matches: 8. This CDR3 has 16 residues. Germline V gene lookup returns CDR1 MGHRA and CDR2 YSYEKL. CDR3 protein: CASSHRGQASSYEQYF. CDR3 sequence (DNA): TGCGCCAGCAGCCACCGCGGACAGGCTAGCTCCTACGAGCAGTACTTC.

The rearrangement links TRBV15 to TRBJ2-7, with 7 bases matching TRBD1. V lost 5 bases to trimming and J lost 9 bases; unmatched junction nucleotides: 10. The germline V gene encodes CDR1 LNHNV and CDR2 YYDKDF (reference sequence). This CDR3 region has 13 residues. The CDR3 coding sequence is TGTGCCACCAGCGAGACAGGGAAGAACGGGCAGTACTTC. This sequence encodes CATSETGKNGQYF.

V usage is TRBV4-2 and J usage is TRBJ2-1, with 10 bases matching TRBD2. Germline assignment: CDR1 LGHNA and CDR2 YNFKEQ. The CDR3 has 17 amino acids. V dropped 0 bases and J dropped 8; count of bases not matched to a gene: 10. In DNA form, the CDR3 reads TGTGCCAGCAGCCAAGAGATCTCCAGCGGGAGGGCCTATGAGCAGTTCTTC. Encoded protein: CASSQEISSGRAYEQFF.

The DNA of the CDR3 is TGCAGCGTTGGGCATAGCCCTGAAGCTTTCTTT. Protein sequence: CSVGHSPEAFF. V and J are TRBV29-1 and TRBJ1-1; D is undetermined. Trimming removed 4 bases from V and 6 bases from J, with 9 bases in between. Germline-derived CDR1 and CDR2 are SQVTM and ANQGSEA. There are 11 residues in the CDR3.

J is TRBJ1-5 and V is TRBV27; D unresolved. Trimming removed 1 base at V and 4 bases at J, with 11 bases between. The CDR3 has 15 residues. Germline V gene lookup returns CDR1 MNHEY and CDR2 SMNVEV (reference sequence). This chain's CDR3 is CASSLFMQPNQPQHF. For the CDR3, the DNA is TGTGCCAGCAGTTTATTTATGCAGCCGAATCAGCCCCAGCATTTT.

The V gene is TRBV27, the J gene TRBJ2-1; 8 bases are a match to TRBD2. CDR3 length: 15 amino acids. The V gene end was trimmed by 3 bases and the J gene end by 7 bases; junction bases not matched to a gene: 8. Germline CDR1 reads MNHEY; CDR2 reads SMNVEV (reference sequence). As DNA, the CDR3 is TGTGCCAGCAGTTTTGCAGCGGGAGCAGGGAATGAGCAGTTCTTC. Amino acid sequence: CASSFAAGAGNEQFF.

The rearrangement links TRBV5-4 to TRBJ2-1, with 11 bases that match TRBD2. Trimming at V came to 2 bases and at J to 9 bases, leaving 13 bases not matched to a gene. The germline CDR1 and CDR2 sequences are SGHNT and YYREEE (reference sequence). The CDR3 sequence is 17 residues long. DNA of the CDR3: TGTGCCAGCAGCTTTGTCACTAGCGGGAGCCTTTACGGTGAGCAGTTCTTC. Translating gives CASSFVTSGSLYGEQFF. Supplemented by reference TRBV5-4 and TRBJ2-1, the full variable domain reads ETGVTQSPTHLIKTRGQQVTLRCSSQSGHNTVSWYQQALGQGPQFIFQYYREEENGRGNFPPRFSGLQFPNYSSELNVNALELDDSALYLCASSFVTSGSLYGEQFFGPGTRLTVL.

This clone was found once. J is TRBJ1-5 and V is TRBV19; D not resolved. The CDR3 is 14 residues long. V was shortened by 0 bases and J by 6 bases, with 9 bases between the two germline ends. Germline CDR1 reads LNHDA; CDR2 reads SQIVND (reference sequence). CDR3 sequence: CASSIDITSQPQHF. The CDR3 bases are TGTGCCAGTAGTATAGATATTACAAGTCAGCCCCAGCATTTT.

This clone was counted once. The chain employs TRBV11-2 and TRBJ1-4; D remains ambiguous. V was trimmed by 0 bases and J by 7 bases, leaving 9 bases between them. CDR1 is SGHAT and CDR2 is FQNNGV in the germline V gene. CDR3 length: 14 amino acids. Written as DNA, the CDR3 is TGTGCCAGCAGCTTAGATCGGGGAGGTGAAAAACTGTTTTTT. Translated, it gives CASSLDRGGEKLFF. Based on the CDR3 plus reference TRBV11-2 and TRBJ1-4, the full variable domain is EAGVAQSPRYKIIEKRQSVAFWCNPISGHATLYWYQQILGQGPKLLIQFQNNGVVDDSQLPKDRFSAERLKGVDSTLKIQPAKLEDSAVYLCASSLDRGGEKLFFGSGTQLSVL.

This clone has just one count. The chain uses TRBV2 and TRBJ1-5; D gene ambiguous. This CDR3 contains 13 residues. CDR1 and CDR2 (germline): SNHLY, FYNNEI. V lost 3 bases to trimming and J lost 4 bases, with 7 bases between them. Here the CDR3 DNA reads TGTGCCAGCAGTGATGGAAAGAATCAGCCCCAGCATTTT. Amino acid sequence: CASSDGKNQPQHF.

This clone came up once. V and J are TRBV9 and TRBJ2-7; 7 positions agree with TRBD2. Trimming at V came to 7 bases and at J to 4 bases, leaving 5 bases not matched to a gene. The CDR3 totals 12 residues. CDR1 is SGDLS, CDR2 YYNGEE, per germline. The CDR3 here is CASEGEGYEQYF. In nucleotides, the CDR3 is TGTGCCAGCGAAGGGGAGGGTTACGAGCAGTACTTC.